Listed below are T cell receptor beta chains from one sample, sequenced in a study of regulatory T cells in long-lasting Graves disease. Via MiXCR, TCRdb re-called the multiplex PCR reads, giving one row per CDR3 protein. The repertoire includes 450,000 to 600,000 distinct CDR3 sequences, approximately 15% of them detected once, and under 10% sits in the top ten. Separately, the same data were catalogued under a study of T cells in Graves' hyperthyroidism and ophthalmopathy.

The input for sequencing was peripheral blood mononuclear cells (PBMCs), taken at new diagnosis, from a patient treated with antithyroid drugs. These receptors were obtained from a man aged 25 to 40 with Graves disease. The CDR3 runs from the conserved cysteine through the conserved F or W. Not all rows give a size; the values are once, few, many and, for expanded clones, a class.

V	size	J	CDR3
TRBV7-9	.	TRBJ2-2	CASSPRNRGRTGELFF
TRBV5-1	.	TRBJ1-1	CASSLGQGVIEAFF
TRBV10-3	many	TRBJ2-1	CAISDSASGGRSYNEQFF
TRBV10-1	.	TRBJ1-1	CASSEAGGRTEAFF
TRBV7-2	.	TRBJ1-1	CASSQDGGRPYTEAFF
TRBV6-5	many	TRBJ1-3	CASSYSRDSGNTIYF
TRBV27	many	TRBJ2-2	CASSKGPRPPGELFF
TRBV9	.	TRBJ2-1	CASISQGLAVYNEQFF
TRBV6-1	few	TRBJ2-7	CASKDSTAHEQYF
TRBV20-1	.	TRBJ1-1	CSARDRTGANTEAFF
TRBV12-3/TRBV12-4	many	TRBJ2-1	CASSPGLAGASNEQFF
TRBV5-1	many	TRBJ2-7	CASSATSGSYEQYF
TRBV7-9	many	TRBJ1-2	CASSSFRGDGYTF
TRBV30	few	TRBJ2-7	CAWSFTGTVSSYEQYF
TRBV10-3	few	TRBJ2-7	CAPKTSGTDEQYF
TRBV27	.	TRBJ2-3	CASSLEGARGTDTQYF
TRBV7-9	few	TRBJ2-3	CASRPGPGTDTQYF
TRBV10-2	many	TRBJ2-1	CASSEPSRSSYNEQFF
TRBV6-2/TRBV6-3	many	TRBJ2-5	CASSYSGTQYF
TRBV20-1	many	TRBJ1-1	CSALSGRSDTEAFF
TRBV16	.	TRBJ2-3	CASSHSTSATDTQYF
TRBV6-4	many	TRBJ1-4	CASSDGTGKLFF
TRBV29-1	.	TRBJ2-7	CSVEVLTSGYEQYF
TRBV3-1	.	TRBJ2-7	CASSLGHVYEQYF
TRBV3-1	many	TRBJ2-1	CASSQVSGSTNEQFF
TRBV29-1	.	TRBJ2-3	CSVELGGPRTDTQYF
TRBV5-6	many	TRBJ1-2	CASSPPGQLYGYTF
TRBV12-3/TRBV12-4	many	TRBJ2-6	CASSLGGGANVLTF
TRBV2	many	TRBJ1-3	CASSDPPTGYGNTIYF
TRBV18	.	TRBJ1-1	CASSPRMEEAFF
TRBV27	many	TRBJ1-5	CASSTYNQPQHF
TRBV7-2	many	TRBJ2-2	CASSFAVRGELFF
TRBV12-5	many	TRBJ1-1	CASGLGGSRWTEAFF
TRBV10-3	many	TRBJ2-5	CAISESALGSGETQYF
TRBV20-1	few	TRBJ1-2	CSARGHYGYTF
TRBV20-1	many	TRBJ1-1	CSARGTGKPEAFF
TRBV15	.	TRBJ2-1	CATSRDRDRYNEQFF
TRBV7-6	many	TRBJ2-3	CASSLSHGETYRTDTQYF
TRBV5-6	.	TRBJ2-6	CASSGGTGLSGANVLTF
TRBV30	many	TRBJ2-5	CAWSKLAETQYF
TRBV12-5	many	TRBJ2-5	CASVATGYGTQYF
TRBV2	many	TRBJ2-3	CASSVGDTQYF
TRBV15	many	TRBJ2-3	CATSSNKRGTDTQYF
TRBV5-6	.	TRBJ2-2	CASSRDDRGLNAGELFF
TRBV10-1	.	TRBJ2-7	CASRGQGGGNEQYF
TRBV7-2	many	TRBJ2-3	CASSSQREAEDTQYF
TRBV19	few	TRBJ2-6	CASSLDRGLPFTGANVLTF
TRBV5-1	many	TRBJ1-1	CASSIEGTEAFF
TRBV27	many	TRBJ1-5	CASSFRPLLGRDRPQHF
TRBV7-9	.	TRBJ2-7	CASSSQRGSSYEQYF
TRBV10-3	.	TRBJ2-2	CALSPPRTGELFF